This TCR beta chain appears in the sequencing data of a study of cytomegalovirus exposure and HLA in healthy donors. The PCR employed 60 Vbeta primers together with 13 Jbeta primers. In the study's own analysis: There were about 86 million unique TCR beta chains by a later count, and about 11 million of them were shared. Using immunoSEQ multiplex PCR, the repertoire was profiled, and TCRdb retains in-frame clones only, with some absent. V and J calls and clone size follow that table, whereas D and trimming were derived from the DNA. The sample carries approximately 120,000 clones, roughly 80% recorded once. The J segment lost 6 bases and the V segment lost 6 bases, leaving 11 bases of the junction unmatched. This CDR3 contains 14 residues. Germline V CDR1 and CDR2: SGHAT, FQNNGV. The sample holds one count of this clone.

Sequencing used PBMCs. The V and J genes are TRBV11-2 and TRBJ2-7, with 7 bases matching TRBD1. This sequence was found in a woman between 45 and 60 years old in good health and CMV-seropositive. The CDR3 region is CASRYNRGGGEQYF. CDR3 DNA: TGTGCCAGCAGATATAACAGGGGTGGGGGCGAGCAGTACTTC.